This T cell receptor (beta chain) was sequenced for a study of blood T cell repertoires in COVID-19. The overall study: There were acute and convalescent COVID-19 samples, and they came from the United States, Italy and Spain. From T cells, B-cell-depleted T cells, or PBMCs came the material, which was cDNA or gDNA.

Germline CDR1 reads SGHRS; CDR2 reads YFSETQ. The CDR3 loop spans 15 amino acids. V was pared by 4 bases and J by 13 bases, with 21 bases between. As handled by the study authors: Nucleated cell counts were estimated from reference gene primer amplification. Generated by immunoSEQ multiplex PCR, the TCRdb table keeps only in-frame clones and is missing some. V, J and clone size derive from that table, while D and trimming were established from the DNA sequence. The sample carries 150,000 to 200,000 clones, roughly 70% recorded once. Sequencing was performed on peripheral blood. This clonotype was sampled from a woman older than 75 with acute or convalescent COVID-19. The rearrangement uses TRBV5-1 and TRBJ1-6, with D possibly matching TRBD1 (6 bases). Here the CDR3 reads CASSPDRPFLSPLHF. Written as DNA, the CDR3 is TGCGCCAGCAGCCCGGACAGACCTTTTCTTTCCCCCCTCCACTTT.